A selection of T cell receptor beta chains follows, all from one sample in a study of shared clonotypes between healthy human individuals. Generated by immunoSEQ multiplex PCR, the TCRdb table keeps only in-frame clones and is missing some. The profile covers about 2.5 million clones, with approximately 90% appearing a single time and roughly 0.34% taken by the ten largest. Sequencing was done on a sample of naive CD4+ T cells from PBMCs. Every receptor here comes from a man aged 18 to 29 in good health. Some clones in this sample may be carry-over from other donors' samples. The CDR3 runs from the conserved cysteine through the conserved F or W. The order of the fields is J gene, clone size, V gene, D gene, CDR3 protein, CDR3 DNA. A D gene is named only where the DNA matches it firmly. A row's size may be missing; if present it is once, few, many or a size class.

>TRBJ1-1|-|TRBV10-2|-
CASSERGGREAFF
TGCGCCAGCAGTGAGAGAGGGGGGAGGGAAGCTTTCTTT
>TRBJ1-1|-|TRBV9|-
CASSPTWGAFGEAFF
TGTGCCAGCAGCCCCACGTGGGGGGCATTTGGTGAAGCTTTCTTT
>TRBJ2-6|-|TRBV6-1|TRBD2
CASSRGRAGANVLTF
TGTGCCAGCAGCCGAGGGAGGGCTGGGGCCAACGTCCTGACTTTC
>TRBJ2-2|-|TRBV2|TRBD2
CASREGLARNTGELFF
TGTGCCAGCAGGGAGGGACTAGCGCGGAACACCGGGGAGCTGTTTTTT
>TRBJ2-7|-|TRBV5-4|-
CASSSSISEQYF
TGTGCCAGCAGCTCCTCGATCAGTGAGCAGTACTTC
>TRBJ2-2|-|TRBV7-9|TRBD2
CASSLGLAGVAGELFF
TGTGCCAGCAGCCTAGGACTAGCGGGAGTGGCCGGGGAGCTGTTTTTT
>TRBJ1-1|-|TRBV5-1|-
CASSLAEGYTEAFF
TGCGCCAGCAGCTTGGCCGAAGGGTATACTGAAGCTTTCTTT
>TRBJ2-4|-|TRBV27|-
CASSFVGRGPNIQYF
TGTGCCAGCAGTTTCGTTGGCAGGGGCCCAAACATTCAGTACTTC
>TRBJ2-5|-|TRBV29-1|-
CSVEDPGRFRETQYF
TGCAGCGTTGAGGATCCCGGCAGATTCCGAGAGACCCAGTACTTC
>TRBJ2-1|-|TRBV11-3|-
CASSLVRENEQFF
TGTGCCAGCAGCTTAGTAAGGGAAAATGAGCAGTTCTTC
>TRBJ1-4|once|TRBV25-1|TRBD1
CASSGQPNEKLFF
TGTGCCAGCTCGGGACAGCCTAATGAAAAACTGTTTTTT
>TRBJ2-1|-|TRBV5-4|-
CASSPGGGNNEQFF
TGTGCCAGCAGTCCCGGCGGCGGGAACAATGAGCAGTTCTTC
>TRBJ2-2|-|TRBV5-1|-
CASSLITQGRPGELFF
TGCGCCAGCAGCTTAATCACACAGGGTCGTCCCGGGGAGCTGTTTTTT
>TRBJ1-2|-|TRBV25-1|TRBD1
CASSGDRGYGYTF
TGTGCCAGCAGTGGGGACAGGGGCTATGGCTACACCTTC
>TRBJ1-2|few|TRBV28|-
CASSTGYGYTF
TGTGCCAGCAGTACAGGCTATGGCTACACCTTC
>TRBJ1-2|-|TRBV23-1|-
CASSQSPGDYGYTF
TGCGCCAGCAGTCAATCGCCGGGGGACTATGGCTACACCTTC
>TRBJ1-2|few|TRBV6-5|TRBD1
CASSLIPGQGKGYTF
TGTGCCAGCAGCCTCATTCCGGGACAGGGGAAAGGCTACACCTTC